The source of this T cell receptor (beta chain) is a study of shared clonotypes between healthy human individuals. Only in-frame clones appear in the TCRdb table, and some are missing; sequencing was by immunoSEQ multiplex PCR. The data contain over a million clones, around 78% of them singletons. The CDR3 extends over 17 amino acids. CDR1 KGHSH and CDR2 LQKENI come from the germline V gene. V lost 2 bases and J lost 9; bases outside the gene matches: 15. The sequencing sample was made of memory CD4+ T cells from PBMCs. Subset: CD45RA-negative fraction. The chain links TRBV18 to TRBJ2-5; the match to TRBD2 covers 10 bases. This clonotype originated in a man between 18 and 29 years old in good health. Some clones in this sample may be carry-over from other donors' samples. As DNA, the CDR3 is TGTGCCAGCTCACCATCTCCTCCTAGCGGGAGCCCGTCGCCCCAGTACTTC. The encoded protein is CASSPSPPSGSPSPQYF.